Presented here are 15 T cell receptor beta chains from one specimen sequenced in a study of blood T cell repertoires in COVID-19. The assay was immunoSEQ multiplex PCR, and TCRdb's table has in-frame clones only and misses some. Of under 250,000 clones in the sample, approximately 80% were seen once. The sample comprised peripheral blood. The receptors were sampled from a human donor in a cohort sampled during active COVID-19.

The chain recombines TRBV2 with TRBJ1-4, with D hard to call. Germline-derived CDR1 and CDR2 are SNHLY and FYNNEI. V shed 7 bases and J shed 5 bases, with 14 bases lying between them. The CDR3 has 14 residues. CDR3 DNA sequence: TGTGCCAGCAATCCTGCCAGTCCGAATGAAAAACTGTTTTTT. Protein product: CASNPASPNEKLFF.

This clone occurred a few times. The genes are TRBV2 and TRBJ2-2; possible D gene TRBD2, 5 bases. This CDR3 comprises 15 residues. Trimming took off 6 bases at V and 7 bases at J, with 18 bases between the two ends. Germline assignment: CDR1 SNHLY and CDR2 FYNNEI. In nucleotides, the CDR3 is TGTGCCAGCAGCTATCATCAGGAGGATGGCGGGGAGCTGTTTTTT. Its translation: CASSYHQEDGGELFF.

This sequence joins TRBV27 and TRBJ1-2; 8 nucleotides line up with TRBD1. V shed 6 bases, J shed 4 bases, and the junction held 10 bases outside the gene matches. Germline CDR1 MNHEY, CDR2 SMNVEV (reference sequence). This CDR3 region has 15 residues. CDR3 DNA sequence: TGTGCCAGCAGCGATAATACAGGGGGAGCCTATGGCTACACCTTC. Protein sequence: CASSDNTGGAYGYTF.

The gene calls are TRBV25-1 and TRBJ1-4, with a weak D call TRBD1 (6 bases). The CDR3 is 16 residues long. Germline V gene data show CDR1 as MGHDK and CDR2 as SYGVNS. Trimming took 0 bases from V and 6 from J, leaving 14 bases between them. In nucleotides, the CDR3 is TGTGCCAGCAGTGAATATAAGGGGGGGCGAGATGAAAAACTGTTTTTT. Translating gives CASSEYKGGRDEKLFF.

A note on this clone: Other nucleotide sequences from this sample produce the same CDR3. The V gene is TRBV5-1, the J gene TRBJ2-2; TRBD1 matches 8 bases. CDR1 is SGHRS, CDR2 YFSETQ, per germline. This CDR3 has 15 amino acids. The J segment lost 5 bases and the V segment lost 1 base, leaving 4 bases of the junction unmatched. CDR3 protein: CASSLSGGGTGELFF. CDR3 coding DNA: TGCGCCAGCAGCTTGTCAGGGGGCGGAACCGGGGAGCTGTTTTTT.

This clone was found once. This sample also contains other DNA sequences that code for the same CDR3. The rearrangement joins TRBV4-1 to TRBJ1-6; 9 bases match TRBD1. The CDR3 length is 15 residues. The J segment lost 8 bases and the V segment lost 4 bases, leaving 6 bases of the junction unmatched. The V gene's germline CDR1 is MGHRA and CDR2 YSYEKL. CDR3: CASSRPGQGDSPLHF. The CDR3 DNA follows: TGCGCCAGCAGCCGCCCGGGACAGGGAGATTCACCCCTCCACTTT.

The rearrangement links TRBV18 to TRBJ1-3; D may be TRBD1 (5 bases). The CDR3 consists of 17 residues. Germline assignment: CDR1 KGHSH and CDR2 LQKENI. V shed 2 bases and J shed 0 bases, with 14 bases lying between them. CDR3 residues: CASSPGTYYRSGNTIYF. The CDR3 nucleotides are TGTGCCAGCTCACCAGGGACTTACTATCGCTCTGGAAACACCATATATTTT.

The chain employs TRBV5-1 and TRBJ1-6; the D gene is possibly TRBD1 (5 bases). Between the trimmed V and J ends, which lost 4 bases and 7 bases, there was a span of 15 bases. Germline lookup yields CDR1 SGHRS and CDR2 YFSETQ. This CDR3 is 15 amino acids long. The CDR3 region is CASSAGGGLNSPLHF. The CDR3, as DNA: TGCGCCAGCAGCGCTGGGGGAGGTTTAAATTCACCCCTCCACTTT.

The genes are TRBV28 and TRBJ2-1; a possible D gene is TRBD2 (5 bases). The V gene lost 2 bases and the J gene lost 4 bases, with 9 bases spanning the gap. CDR1 is MDHEN, CDR2 SYDVKM, per germline. The CDR3 is made up of 14 amino acids. The CDR3 protein is CASSLAGQYNEQFF. The CDR3 DNA sequence: TGTGCCAGCAGTTTAGCGGGTCAATACAATGAGCAGTTCTTC.

The chain couples TRBV28 to TRBJ2-3, with 10 bases fitting TRBD2. Trimming cost V 6 bases and J 3 bases; bases outside gene matches: 3. The CDR3 spans 14 residues. The V gene's germline CDR1 is MDHEN and CDR2 SYDVKM. For the CDR3, the DNA is TGTGCCAGCAGACTACTAGCGGGGACAGATACGCAGTATTTT. Its translation: CASRLLAGTDTQYF.

This sequence joins TRBV19 and TRBJ1-1, with 7 positions matching TRBD1. Looked up from germline, CDR1 is LNHDA and CDR2 is SQIVND (reference sequence). V was pared by 2 bases and J by 5 bases, with 8 bases of the junction left unmatched. The CDR3 spans 15 residues. This CDR3 is CASSISYRGRTEAFF. Written as DNA, the CDR3 is TGTGCCAGTAGTATAAGCTACAGGGGAAGAACTGAAGCTTTCTTT. The complete variable domain, with remaining parts taken from reference TRBV19 and TRBJ1-1, reads DGGITQSPKYLFRKEGQNVTLSCEQNLNHDAMYWYRQDPGQGLRLIYYSQIVNDFQKGDIAEGYSVSREKKESFPLTVTSAQKNPTAFYLCASSISYRGRTEAFFGQGTRLTVV.

The chain joins TRBV28 to TRBJ2-5; tentative D call: TRBD1 (5 bases). The V and J ends lost 5 bases and 8 bases respectively, with 9 bases between them. CDR1 MDHEN and CDR2 SYDVKM come from the germline V gene. CDR3 length: 11 residues. DNA for the CDR3: TGTGCCAGCAGTATTAGGGGAACCCAGTACTTC. Translated, it gives CASSIRGTQYF. Full variable domain (rest looked up from reference TRBV28 and TRBJ2-5): DVKVTQSSRYLVKRTGEKVFLECVQDMDHENMFWYRQDPGLGLRLIYFSYDVKMKEKGDIPEGYSVSREKKERFSLILESASTNQTSMYLCASSIRGTQYFGPGTRLLVL.

V and J are TRBV28 and TRBJ2-7; TRBD2 aligns across 7 bases. This CDR3 comprises 15 residues. Germline CDR1 and CDR2: MDHEN and SYDVKM. V was pared by 1 base and J by 6 bases, with 9 bases of the junction left unmatched. As DNA, the CDR3 is TGTGCCAGCAGTTTATTGTCCGGGGGGTACGGCGAGCAGTACTTC. This gives the protein CASSLLSGGYGEQYF.

The CDR3 DNA sequence: TGTGCCACTCGTTATGGGACAGGGGACTACGAGCAGTACTTC. This encodes CATRYGTGDYEQYF. The chain recombines TRBV19 with TRBJ2-7, with 10 bases fitting TRBD1. This CDR3 is built from 14 residues. V lost 10 bases, J lost 3 bases, and 9 bases stayed unmatched. Per germline, CDR1 LNHDA and CDR2 SQIVND (reference sequence).

This clone was counted between two and nine times. The rearrangement uses TRBV27 and TRBJ1-1, with 8 nucleotides matching TRBD1. Per the germline V gene, CDR1 is MNHEY and CDR2 is SMNVEV (reference sequence). The CDR3 runs 17 residues. The junction had 15 bases not matched to a gene; V was cut back by 8 bases and J by 1 base. The CDR3 DNA is TGTGCCAGCCGTCCCGGACAGGGAACTAGGGGGAACACTGAAGCTTTCTTT. Its translation is CASRPGQGTRGNTEAFF.